One and the same sample provided the 8 T cell receptor beta chains below, sequenced in a study of type 1 regulatory T cells. These receptors have no identified antigens. TCRdb reanalysed the reads using MiXCR and keeps one entry per CDR3 protein. This table holds about 74,000 distinct CDR3 sequences, nearly 65% found once. The specimen was cultured T cells, either the whole culture or a sorted T cell fraction (not recorded which). Subset here: Tr1-enriched cell product generated in vitro against host alloantigens. The receptors come from a human donor in good health.

This chain joins TRBV10-2 and TRBJ1-1; the D gene is possibly TRBD1 (5 bases). CDR1 and CDR2 from the germline V gene are WSHSY and SAAADI. V was clipped by 6 bases and J by 3 bases, with 14 bases between them. The CDR3 has 14 residues. As DNA, the CDR3 is TGCGCCAGCAGGGGAGCACAGGTGCACACTGAAGCTTTCTTT. This translates into CASRGAQVHTEAFF.

This clonotype appeared a few times. V is TRBV6-2 or TRBV6-3 and J is TRBJ2-7; no clear D. CDR1 is MNHEY and CDR2 is SVGEGT in the germline V gene. This CDR3 has 12 amino acids. V was shortened by 0 bases and J by 4 bases, with 4 bases between the two germline ends. The CDR3 DNA sequence: TGTGCCAGCAGTTACTCGAGTTACGAGCAGTACTTC. Amino acids: CASSYSSYEQYF.

This rearrangement joins TRBV9 to TRBJ1-1; D remains unclear. Between the trimmed V and J ends, which lost 0 bases and 0 bases, there was a span of 9 bases. Germline CDR1 is SGDLS and CDR2 is YYNGEE. The CDR3 is 15 amino acids. The CDR3 DNA is TGTGCCAGCAGCGTAGCGCGCGATATGAACACTGAAGCTTTCTTT. This gives the protein CASSVARDMNTEAFF.

The chain combines TRBV20-1 with TRBJ2-4, with 7 bases fitting TRBD1. The J segment lost 4 bases and the V segment lost 6 bases, leaving 6 bases of the junction unmatched. The CDR3 is 13 residues long. Germline V gives CDR1 DFQATT, CDR2 SNEGSKA (reference sequence). The CDR3 bases are TGCAGTGCAGCTAGGGACAGAAAAAACATTCAGTACTTC. It encodes CSAARDRKNIQYF.

This clonotype appeared a few times. This sequence joins TRBV7-2 and TRBJ2-1; D is possibly TRBD1 or TRBD2 (7 bases each). The CDR3 runs to 15 residues. CDR1 and CDR2 from the germline V gene are SGHTA and FQGNSA. The ends were cut back, 5 bases at V and 4 bases at J, with 15 bases in the middle. The CDR3: CASSTSGGAYNEQFF. CDR3 in DNA: TGTGCCAGCAGCACCTCAGGGGGGGCGTACAATGAGCAGTTCTTC.

The rearrangement links TRBV5-1 to TRBJ2-1; TRBD2 agrees at 13 bases. The CDR3 has 18 amino acids. V gave up 1 base and J gave up 9 bases; unmatched junction bases: 13. Per the germline V gene, CDR1 is SGHRS and CDR2 is YFSETQ. In DNA form, the CDR3 reads TGCGCCAGCAGCTTGAACTTTGGACTAGCGGGAGAAGCAGGTGAGCAGTTCTTC. Translating gives CASSLNFGLAGEAGEQFF.

The V gene is TRBV12-3 or TRBV12-4, the J gene TRBJ2-1, with D perhaps TRBD2 (6 bases). The CDR3 length is 15 residues. V lost 7 bases to trimming and J lost 8 bases, with 21 bases between them. The CDR3 reads CASTPGEIIKYEQFF. CDR3 coding DNA: TGTGCCAGCACCCCGGGGGAGATTATAAAATATGAGCAGTTCTTC.

The chain uses TRBV9 and TRBJ2-3; unclear D gene. CDR1 SGDLS and CDR2 YYNGEE come from the germline V gene. The CDR3 is 14 residues long. Deletions cut 0 bases from V and 3 bases from J, with 8 bases between. Here the CDR3 DNA reads TGTGCCAGCAGCGTAGGCGCGAGGACAGATACGCAGTATTTT. It yields the protein CASSVGARTDTQYF.